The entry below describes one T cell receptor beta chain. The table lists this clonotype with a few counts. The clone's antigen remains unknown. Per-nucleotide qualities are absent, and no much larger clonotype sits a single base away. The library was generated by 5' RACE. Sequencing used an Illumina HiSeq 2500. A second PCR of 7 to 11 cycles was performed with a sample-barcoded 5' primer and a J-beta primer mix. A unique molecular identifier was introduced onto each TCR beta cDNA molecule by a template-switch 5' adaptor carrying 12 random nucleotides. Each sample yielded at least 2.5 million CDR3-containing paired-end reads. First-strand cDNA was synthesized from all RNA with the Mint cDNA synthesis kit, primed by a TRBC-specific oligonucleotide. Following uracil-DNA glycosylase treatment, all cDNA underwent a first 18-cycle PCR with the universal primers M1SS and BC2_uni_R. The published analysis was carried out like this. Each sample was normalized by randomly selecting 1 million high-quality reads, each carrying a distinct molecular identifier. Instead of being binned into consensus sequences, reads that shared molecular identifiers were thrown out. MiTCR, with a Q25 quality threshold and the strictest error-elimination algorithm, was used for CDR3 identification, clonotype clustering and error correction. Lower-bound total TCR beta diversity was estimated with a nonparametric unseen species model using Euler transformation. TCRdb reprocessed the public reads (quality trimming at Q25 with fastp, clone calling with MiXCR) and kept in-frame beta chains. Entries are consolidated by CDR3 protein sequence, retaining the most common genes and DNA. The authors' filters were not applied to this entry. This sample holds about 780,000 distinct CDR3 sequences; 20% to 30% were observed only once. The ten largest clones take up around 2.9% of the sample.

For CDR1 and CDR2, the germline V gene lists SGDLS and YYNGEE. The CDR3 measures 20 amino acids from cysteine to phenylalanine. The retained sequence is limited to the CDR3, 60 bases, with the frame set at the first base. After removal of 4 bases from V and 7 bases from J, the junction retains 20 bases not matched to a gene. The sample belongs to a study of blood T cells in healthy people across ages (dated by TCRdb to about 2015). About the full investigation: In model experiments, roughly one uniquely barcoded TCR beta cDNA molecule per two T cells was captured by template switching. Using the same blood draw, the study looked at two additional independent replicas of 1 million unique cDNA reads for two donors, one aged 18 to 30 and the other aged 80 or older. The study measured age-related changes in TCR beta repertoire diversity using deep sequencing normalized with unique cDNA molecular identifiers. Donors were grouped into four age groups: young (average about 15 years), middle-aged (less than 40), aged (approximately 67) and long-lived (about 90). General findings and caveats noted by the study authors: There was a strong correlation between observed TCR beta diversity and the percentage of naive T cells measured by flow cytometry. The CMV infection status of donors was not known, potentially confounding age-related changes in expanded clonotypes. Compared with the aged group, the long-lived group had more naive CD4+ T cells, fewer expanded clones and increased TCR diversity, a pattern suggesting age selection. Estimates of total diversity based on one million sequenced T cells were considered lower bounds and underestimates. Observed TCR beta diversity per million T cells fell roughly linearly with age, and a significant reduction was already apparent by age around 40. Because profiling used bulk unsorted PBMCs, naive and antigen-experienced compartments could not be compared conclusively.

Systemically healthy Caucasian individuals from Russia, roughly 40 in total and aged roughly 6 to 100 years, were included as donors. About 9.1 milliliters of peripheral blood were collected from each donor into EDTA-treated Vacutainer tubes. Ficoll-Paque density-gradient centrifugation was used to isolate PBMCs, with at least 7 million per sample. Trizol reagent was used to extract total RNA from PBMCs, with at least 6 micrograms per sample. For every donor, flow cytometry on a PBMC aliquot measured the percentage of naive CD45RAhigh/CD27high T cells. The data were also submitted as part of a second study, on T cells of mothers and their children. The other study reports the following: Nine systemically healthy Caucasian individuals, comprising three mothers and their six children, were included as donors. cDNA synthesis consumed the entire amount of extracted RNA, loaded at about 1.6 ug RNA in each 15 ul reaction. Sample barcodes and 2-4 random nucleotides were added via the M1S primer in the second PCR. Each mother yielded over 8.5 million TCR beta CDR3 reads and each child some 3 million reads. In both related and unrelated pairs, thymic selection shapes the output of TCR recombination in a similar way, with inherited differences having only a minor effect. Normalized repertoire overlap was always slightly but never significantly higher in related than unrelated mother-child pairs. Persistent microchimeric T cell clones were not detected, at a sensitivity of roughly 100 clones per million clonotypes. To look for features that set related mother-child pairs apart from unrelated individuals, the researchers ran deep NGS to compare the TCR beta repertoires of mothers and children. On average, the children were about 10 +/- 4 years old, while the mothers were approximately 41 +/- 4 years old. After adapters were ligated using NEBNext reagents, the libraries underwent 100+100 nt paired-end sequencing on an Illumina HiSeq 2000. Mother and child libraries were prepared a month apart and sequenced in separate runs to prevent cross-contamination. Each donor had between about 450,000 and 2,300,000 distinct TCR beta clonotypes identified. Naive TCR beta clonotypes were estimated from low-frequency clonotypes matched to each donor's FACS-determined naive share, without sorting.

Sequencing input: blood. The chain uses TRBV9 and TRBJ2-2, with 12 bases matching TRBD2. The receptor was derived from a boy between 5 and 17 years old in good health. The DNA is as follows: TGTGCCAGCAGCCGCGACCGTCCCCCGCTAGCGGGGGGGCATATCGGGGAGCTGTTTTTT. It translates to CASSRDRPPLAGGHIGELFF.